The present entry profiles one T cell receptor (beta chain) with its context. This clone appeared a single time. There is no known antigen for this receptor. No base quality values were provided; no much bigger clone lies one nucleotide off. Genomic DNA was isolated from the sorted cells so that the TCRbeta CDR3 region could be sequenced. TCRbeta CDR3 regions were sequenced using the immunoSEQ Assay. Entries here come from immuneACCESS through TCRdb and include only in-frame sequences with V and J called. Some clones fail to appear in such tables; in the studies checked, an unresolved V gene covers under half of the shortfall, and the cause of the remainder is unknown. Within this sample are around 50,000 clones, with roughly nine tenths of them counted one time only. The biggest ten clones account for 10% to 15% of the sample. The trial excluded patients who had a history of autoimmune disease or who were on systemic immunosuppression. Peripheral blood for TCR sequencing was drawn from every dose cohort at baseline, at cycle 4 day 1 and at cycle 7 day 1. The samples were drawn from a first-in-human, open-label, multicenter phase I dose-escalation trial of ivuxolimab. Adults with locally advanced or metastatic head and neck squamous cell, hepatocellular, melanoma or renal cell carcinoma were enrolled in the trial. Before TCR sequencing, CD4+ T cells and CD8+ T cells were sorted from peripheral blood as separate populations.

This sample is part of a study of OX40 agonist ivuxolimab in advanced cancers. Notes on the research overall: Ivuxolimab was an agonistic, fully human IgG2 monoclonal antibody directed against OX40 (CD134), a costimulatory receptor. Intravenous ivuxolimab was administered to patients every 2 weeks at six dose levels: 0.01, 0.1, 0.3, 1.5, 3 and 10 mg/kg. Of the roughly 50 dose-escalation patients, hepatocellular carcinoma was present in 19, melanoma in roughly 15, renal cell carcinoma in 9 and head and neck cancer in 9. In the dose-escalation cohort, about four fifths of patients were male, and the mean age was roughly 56 years with a range of roughly 20 to 80. Prior anti-PD-1, anti-PD-L1 or anti-CTLA-4 therapy was permitted, and approximately 40% of dose-escalation patients had received checkpoint inhibitors. Partial responses were achieved by three dose-escalation patients, of whom one had hepatocellular carcinoma and two had cutaneous melanoma. Peripheral TCRbeta sequencing was intended to test whether TCR sequence diversity was altered and clonal T-cell expansion was caused by ivuxolimab. The paper reports the monotherapy dose-escalation portion (N ≈ 50 patients) of the phase I ivuxolimab trial. Study-level results and caveats: At doses from 0.1 to 3.0 mg/kg, clonal expansion was seen in both CD4+ and CD8+ blood T cells between baseline and week 6. After ivuxolimab, CD8+ T cells had more expanded clones than CD4+ T cells on average. The antigen specificity of the peripheral T cells that underwent clonal expansion was not determined. Low levels of normalized T-cell clonal expansion were also seen in some nonresponding patients. Partial responders in the 0.1-3.0 mg/kg groups had among the lowest normalized peripheral clonal expansion, especially among CD8+ T cells.

Based on the germline V gene (reference sequence), the CDR1 and CDR2 sequences are LNHDA and SQIVND. V is cut by 2 bases and J by 0 bases, and the space between the germline ends is 11 bases. The CDR3, from cysteine to phenylalanine, totals 16 residues. Kept here is only the CDR3 DNA, which spans 48 bases and is read in frame from base 1. This receptor chain uses TRBV19 and TRBJ2-1; 5 matching bases give a weak D call of TRBD2. The source is an adult with an advanced solid tumor such as melanoma, head and neck, liver or kidney cancer. The sample was CD4+ or CD8+ T cells sorted from blood, taken in a trial of the OX40 agonist ivuxolimab. This receptor has the CDR3 CASSISGISSYNEQFF. The nucleotide sequence is TGTGCCAGTAGTATAAGCGGAATAAGCTCCTACAATGAGCAGTTCTTC.